Below, 10 T cell receptor beta chains from the same sample are listed, as sequenced in a study of control samples from healthy donors and cancer patients. Only in-frame clones appear in the TCRdb table, and some are missing; sequencing was by immunoSEQ multiplex PCR. The sample shows tens of thousands of clones, about nine tenths of them seen only once. The sample consisted of blood. Receptor source: a man aged 25-45 years in good health.

The V and J genes are TRBV28 and TRBJ2-5, with 7 bases identical to TRBD1. Per the germline V gene, CDR1 is MDHEN and CDR2 is SYDVKM. CDR3 length equals 14 residues. The ends lost 4 bases at V and 5 bases at J; junction bases unmatched: 7. CDR3 loop: CASSSGQWRETQYF. The CDR3 coding sequence is TGTGCCAGCAGTTCGGGACAGTGGCGGGAGACCCAGTACTTC.

The chain recombines TRBV27 with TRBJ2-7; the match to TRBD2 covers 7 bases. CDR1 MNHEY and CDR2 SMNVEV come from the germline V gene (reference sequence). The CDR3 spans 14 residues. The trim removed 2 bases at V and 2 bases at J, leaving 3 bases unmatched. CDR3 in DNA: TGTGCCAGCAGTTTACGGGGGGTGGCCTACGAGCAGTACTTC. Translated: CASSLRGVAYEQYF.

The chain couples TRBV6-2 or TRBV6-3 to TRBJ1-2; tentatively, D is TRBD1 (5 bases). The length of the CDR3 is 14 residues. Germline V lookup: CDR1 MNHEY, CDR2 SVGEGT. Trimming stripped 4 bases from V and 0 bases from J, with 9 bases between. Here the CDR3 reads CASSWPGPNYGYTF. CDR3 DNA: TGTGCCAGCAGTTGGCCGGGGCCTAACTATGGCTACACCTTC.

V usage is TRBV29-1 and J usage is TRBJ1-1, with 7 bases that match TRBD1. Trimming took 4 bases from V and 2 from J; bases not matched to a gene: 7. CDR1 is SQVTM and CDR2 is ANQGSEA in the germline V gene. The CDR3 has 14 amino acids. CDR3 nucleotide sequence: TGCAGCGTTGGGGCAGGGGGGCTTAACACTGAAGCTTTCTTT. Its protein product is CSVGAGGLNTEAFF.

The rearrangement joins TRBV11-3 to TRBJ2-3; 7 bases align to TRBD2. After removal of 1 base from V and 0 bases from J, the junction contained 4 bases not matched to a gene. Germline assignment: CDR1 SGHNT and CDR2 YENEEA. This CDR3 comprises 16 residues. In DNA, the CDR3 is TGTGCCAGCAGCTTAGTTAGCGGGCATAGCACAGATACGCAGTATTTT. Translating it yields CASSLVSGHSTDTQYF.

The rearrangement joins TRBV6-1 to TRBJ2-7, with D possibly matching TRBD1 (6 bases). The CDR3 sequence is 15 residues long. The V end lost 1 base, the J end lost 6 bases, and 16 bases lay between the germline ends. Germline CDR1 reads MNHNS; CDR2 reads SASEGT. CDR3 sequence reads: CASSEDTGLASEQYF. The CDR3 bases are TGTGCCAGCAGTGAAGATACAGGGCTAGCTTCCGAGCAGTACTTC.

The J gene is TRBJ2-1, the V gene TRBV7-8; weak D call: TRBD1 (7 bases). This CDR3 region has 15 residues. Germline CDR1 is SGHVS and CDR2 is FQNEAQ. V was shortened by 4 bases and J by 11 bases, with 21 bases between the two germline ends. The CDR3 nucleotides read TGTGCCAGCAGCTCCGACAGGGTTGGGGAGGTAAAGCAGTTCTTC. Translation: CASSSDRVGEVKQFF.

The table lists this clone with a few counts. The genes are TRBV20-1 and TRBJ1-6; 8 bases line up with TRBD1. This CDR3 has 16 amino acids. The germline V gene has CDR1 DFQATT and CDR2 SNEGSKA (reference sequence). The V gene end was trimmed by 3 bases and the J gene end by 7 bases; junction bases not matched to a gene: 11. The CDR3 is CSASPGTGFWNSPLHF. CDR3 DNA sequence: TGCAGTGCTAGTCCCGGGACAGGTTTTTGGAATTCACCCCTCCACTTT.

The gene calls are TRBV7-9 and TRBJ2-1; no reliable D call. Germline V gene data show CDR1 as SEHNR and CDR2 as FQNEAQ (reference sequence). V was pared by 5 bases and J by 5 bases, with 4 bases between. CDR3 length: 11 residues. CDR3 sequence reads: CASSLHNEQFF. DNA for the CDR3: TGTGCCAGCAGCCTGCACAATGAGCAGTTCTTC.

This chain uses TRBV5-4 with TRBJ1-3; possible D gene TRBD1, 6 bases. The CDR3 runs to 15 residues. CDR1 is SGHNT, CDR2 YYREEE, per germline (reference sequence). V was shortened by 4 bases and J by 0 bases, with 11 bases between the two germline ends. Written as DNA, the CDR3 is TGTGCCAGCAGCCAGGACAGCCGCTCTGGAAACACCATATATTTT. Translation: CASSQDSRSGNTIYF.